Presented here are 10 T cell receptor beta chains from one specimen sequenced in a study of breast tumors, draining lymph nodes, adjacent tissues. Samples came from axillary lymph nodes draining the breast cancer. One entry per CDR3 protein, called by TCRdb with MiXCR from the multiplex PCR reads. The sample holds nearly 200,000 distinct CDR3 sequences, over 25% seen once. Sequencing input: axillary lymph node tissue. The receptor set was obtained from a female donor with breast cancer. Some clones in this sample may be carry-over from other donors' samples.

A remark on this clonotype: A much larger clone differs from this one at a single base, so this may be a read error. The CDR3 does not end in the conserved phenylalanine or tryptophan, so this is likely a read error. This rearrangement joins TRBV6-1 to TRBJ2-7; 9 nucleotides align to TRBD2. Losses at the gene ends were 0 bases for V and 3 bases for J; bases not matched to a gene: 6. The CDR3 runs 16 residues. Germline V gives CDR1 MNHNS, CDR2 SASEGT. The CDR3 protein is CASSEALSGGFYEQYL. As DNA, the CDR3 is TGTGCCAGCAGTGAAGCGCTTAGCGGGGGATTCTACGAGCAGTACCTC.

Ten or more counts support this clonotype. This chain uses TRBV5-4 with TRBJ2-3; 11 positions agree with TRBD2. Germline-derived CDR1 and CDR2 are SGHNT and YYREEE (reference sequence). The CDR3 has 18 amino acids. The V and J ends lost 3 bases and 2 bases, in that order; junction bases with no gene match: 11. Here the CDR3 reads CASSSSLIAGGFTDTQYF. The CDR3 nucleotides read TGTGCCAGCAGCTCATCGCTCATAGCGGGGGGGTTCACAGATACGCAGTATTTT.

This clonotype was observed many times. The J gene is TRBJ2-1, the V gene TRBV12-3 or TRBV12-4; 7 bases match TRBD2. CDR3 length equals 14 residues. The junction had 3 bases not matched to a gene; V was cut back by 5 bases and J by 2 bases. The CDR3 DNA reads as TGTGCCAGCAGTCGCGGGACTACCTACAATGAGCAGTTCTTC. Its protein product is CASSRGTTYNEQFF.

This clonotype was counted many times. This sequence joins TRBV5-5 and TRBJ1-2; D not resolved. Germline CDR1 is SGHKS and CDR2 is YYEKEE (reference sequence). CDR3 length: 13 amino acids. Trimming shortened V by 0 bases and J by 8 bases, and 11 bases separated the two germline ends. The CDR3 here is CASSLVGDRGYTF. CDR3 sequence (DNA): TGTGCCAGCAGCTTGGTTGGGGATCGGGGCTACACCTTC. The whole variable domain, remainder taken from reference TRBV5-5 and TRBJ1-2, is DAGVTQSPTHLIKTRGQQVTLRCSPISGHKSVSWYQQVLGQGPQFIFQYYEKEERGRGNFPDRFSARQFPNYSSELNVNALLLGDSALYLCASSLVGDRGYTFGSGTRLTVV.

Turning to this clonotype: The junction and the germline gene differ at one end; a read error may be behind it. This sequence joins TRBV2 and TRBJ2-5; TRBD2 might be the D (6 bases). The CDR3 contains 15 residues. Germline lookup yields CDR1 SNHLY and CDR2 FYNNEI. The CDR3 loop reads CASRGSPQGGETEAF. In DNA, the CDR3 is TGTGCCAGCAGGGGGAGCCCCCAGGGCGGGGAGACCGAGGCCTTC.

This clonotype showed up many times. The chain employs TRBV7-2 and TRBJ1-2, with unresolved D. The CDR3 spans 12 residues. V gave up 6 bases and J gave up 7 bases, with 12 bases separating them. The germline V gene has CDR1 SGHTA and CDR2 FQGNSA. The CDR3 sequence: CASRPLEGGYTF. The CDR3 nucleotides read TGTGCCAGCAGGCCTTTGGAGGGTGGCTACACCTTC.

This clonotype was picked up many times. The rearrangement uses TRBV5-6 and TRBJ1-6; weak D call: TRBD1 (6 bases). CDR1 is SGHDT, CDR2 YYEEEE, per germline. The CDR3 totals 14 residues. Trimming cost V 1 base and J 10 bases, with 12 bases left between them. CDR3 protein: CASSLNRATSPLHF. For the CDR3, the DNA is TGTGCCAGCAGCTTGAACAGGGCTACCTCACCCCTCCACTTT.

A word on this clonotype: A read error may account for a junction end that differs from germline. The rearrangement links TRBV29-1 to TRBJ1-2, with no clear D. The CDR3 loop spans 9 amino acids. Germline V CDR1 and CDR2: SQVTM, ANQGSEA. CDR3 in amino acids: CSVDYAYTF. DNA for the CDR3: TGCAGCGTTGACTATGCCTACACCTTC. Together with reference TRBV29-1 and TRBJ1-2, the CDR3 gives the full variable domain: SAVISQKPSRDICQRGTSLTIQCQVDSQVTMMFWYRQQPGQSLTLIATANQGSEATYESGFVIDKFPISRPNLTFSTLTVSNMSPEDSSIYLCSVDYAYTFGSGTRLTVV.

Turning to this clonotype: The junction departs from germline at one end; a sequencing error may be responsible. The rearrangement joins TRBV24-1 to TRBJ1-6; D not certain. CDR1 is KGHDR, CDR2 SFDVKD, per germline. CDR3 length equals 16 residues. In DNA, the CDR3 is TGTGCCACCAGTGGTTGGCCGGGAGTCGGTAATTCGCCCCTCCACTTT. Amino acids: CATSGWPGVGNSPLHF.

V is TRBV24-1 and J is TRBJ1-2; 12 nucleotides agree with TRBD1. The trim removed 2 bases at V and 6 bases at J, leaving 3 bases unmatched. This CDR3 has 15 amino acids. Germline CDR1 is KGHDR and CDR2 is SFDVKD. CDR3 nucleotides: TGTGCCACCAGTGATTCGGGACAGGGGGCCCATGGCTACACCTTC. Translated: CATSDSGQGAHGYTF.